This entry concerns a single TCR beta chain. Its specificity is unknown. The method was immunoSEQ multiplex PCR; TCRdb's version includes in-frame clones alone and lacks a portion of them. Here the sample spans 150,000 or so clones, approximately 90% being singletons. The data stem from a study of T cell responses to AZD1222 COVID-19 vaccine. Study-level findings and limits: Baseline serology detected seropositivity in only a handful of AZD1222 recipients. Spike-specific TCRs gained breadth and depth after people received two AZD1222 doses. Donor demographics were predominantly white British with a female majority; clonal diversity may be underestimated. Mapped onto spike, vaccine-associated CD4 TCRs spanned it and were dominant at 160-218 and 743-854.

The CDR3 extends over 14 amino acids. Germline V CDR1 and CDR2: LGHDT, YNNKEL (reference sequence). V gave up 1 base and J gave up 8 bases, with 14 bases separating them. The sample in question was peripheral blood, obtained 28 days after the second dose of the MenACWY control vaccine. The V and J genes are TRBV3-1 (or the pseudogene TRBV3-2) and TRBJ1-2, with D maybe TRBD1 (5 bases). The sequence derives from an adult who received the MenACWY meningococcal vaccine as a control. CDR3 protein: CASSQVGTGEGYTF. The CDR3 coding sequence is TGTGCCAGCAGCCAAGTCGGGACGGGAGAAGGCTACACCTTC.